This T cell receptor beta chain was recorded in a study of blood T cell repertoires in COVID-19. This clone was detected only a few times. Germline values: CDR1 LNHDA, CDR2 SQIVND (reference sequence). The CDR3 sequence is 18 residues long. Trimming at V came to 0 bases and at J to 3 bases, leaving 13 bases not matched to a gene. Sequencing used immunoSEQ multiplex PCR; TCRdb keeps in-frame clones, though not all of them. The sample holds roughly 200,000 clones, 65% to 85% seen once. The genes are TRBV19 and TRBJ2-5; 7 bases fit TRBD1. The receptor was isolated from a middle-aged man with acute or convalescent COVID-19. Sequencing used peripheral blood. Here the CDR3 DNA reads TGTGCCAGTAGTATAGATCGCTCAAGGGGGCAGACTAAAGAGACCCAGTACTTC. Encoded protein: CASSIDRSRGQTKETQYF.